The source of this T cell receptor beta chain is a study of blood T cell repertoires in COVID-19. Residents of approximately 25 US areas, aged roughly 18 to 89 years, made up the participants. Clinical history as reported by participants underpinned cohort assignment. Original data processing: Reference gene primer amplification in the assay estimated nucleated cell counts. Sequencing was performed with immunoSEQ multiplex PCR; in TCRdb, only in-frame clones are kept and a portion is missing. Clone size and V and J calls were adopted from that table, with D and trimming inferred from the DNA. The top ten clones hold roughly 4.3% of a sample with 300,000 to 350,000 clones, almost 90% of them seen once. J gave up 3 bases and V 0 bases, and 4 bases lay outside the gene matches. CDR1 is ENHRY, CDR2 SYGVKD, per germline. This CDR3 has 16 residues.

The V call is TRBV10-3, the J call TRBJ2-1; 8 bases are shared with TRBD2. This sequence originates from a woman under 30 with acute COVID-19. Sequenced material: PBMCs or T cells enriched from blood (not recorded which). This CDR3 reads CAISESKGTSYNEQFF. DNA of the CDR3: TGTGCCATCAGTGAGTCGAAGGGGACTAGCTACAATGAGCAGTTCTTC.